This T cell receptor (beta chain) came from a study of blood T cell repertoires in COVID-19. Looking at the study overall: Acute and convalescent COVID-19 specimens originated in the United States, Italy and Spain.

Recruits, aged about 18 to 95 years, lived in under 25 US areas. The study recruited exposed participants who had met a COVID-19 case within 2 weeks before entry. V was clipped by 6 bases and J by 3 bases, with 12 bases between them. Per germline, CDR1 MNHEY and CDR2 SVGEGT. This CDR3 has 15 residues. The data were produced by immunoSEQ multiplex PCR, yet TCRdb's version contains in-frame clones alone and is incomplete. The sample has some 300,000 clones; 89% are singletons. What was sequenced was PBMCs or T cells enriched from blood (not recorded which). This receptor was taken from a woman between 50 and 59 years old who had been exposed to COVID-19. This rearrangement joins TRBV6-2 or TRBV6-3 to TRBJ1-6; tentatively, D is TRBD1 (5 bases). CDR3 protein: CASSQQVDYNSPLHF. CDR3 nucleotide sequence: TGTGCCAGCAGCCAACAGGTGGACTATAATTCACCCCTCCACTTT.